One and the same sample provided the 15 T cell receptor beta chains below, sequenced in a study of T cell responses to AZD1222 COVID-19 vaccine. TCRdb's copy holds only in-frame clones and misses some; the assay was immunoSEQ multiplex PCR. The sample gives fewer than 120,000 clones, about 94% of which show up once; approximately 2.9% is in the top ten. Sequences were derived from peripheral blood, sampled 28 days after the second AZD1222 dose. These receptors all stem from an adult who received the AZD1222 COVID-19 vaccine.

The chain has TRBV29-1 and TRBJ1-1; D is possibly TRBD1 (5 bases). The CDR3 loop spans 11 amino acids. Germline CDR1 and CDR2: SQVTM and ANQGSEA. V lost 2 bases and J 4 bases, leaving 5 bases between the germline ends. The CDR3 region has the DNA TGCAGCGTTGAACAGGGCACTGAAGCTTTCTTT. Translation: CSVEQGTEAFF.

This chain connects TRBV30 to TRBJ2-1; unclear D gene. The CDR3 totals 13 residues. CDR1 GTSNPN and CDR2 SVGIG come from the germline V gene (reference sequence). The V end was cut by 0 bases, the J end by 8 bases, with 11 bases between. CDR3 sequence: CAWSVAGPHEQFF. CDR3 bases: TGTGCCTGGAGTGTCGCTGGGCCCCATGAGCAGTTCTTC.

The chain is built from TRBV19 and TRBJ2-1; D not certain. V gave up 10 bases and J gave up 9 bases, with 19 bases separating them. The CDR3 covers 13 residues. Germline values: CDR1 LNHDA, CDR2 SQIVND (reference sequence). The CDR3 region has the DNA TGTGCCACTCAGTACACGGCATACGGTGAGCAGTTCTTC. This sequence encodes CATQYTAYGEQFF.

CDR3 nucleotide sequence: TGTGCCAGCGGACACAGGGCTCGCAATGAGCAGTTCTTC. Amino acid sequence: CASGHRARNEQFF. The chain recombines TRBV2 with TRBJ2-1, with a possible D match to TRBD1 (6 bases). This CDR3 region has 13 residues. CDR1 is SNHLY and CDR2 is FYNNEI in the germline V gene. Trimming removed 8 bases at V and 6 bases at J, with 14 bases between.

V and J are TRBV2 and TRBJ2-7, with TRBD2 identical over 11 bases. Germline loops: CDR1 SNHLY, CDR2 FYNNEI. This CDR3 has 16 residues. V trimming: 5 bases; J trimming: 2 bases; junction bases outside the gene matches: 8. The chain's CDR3 is CASSSHSGGGTYEQYF. For the CDR3, the DNA is TGTGCCAGCAGTTCCCATAGCGGGGGGGGCACCTACGAGCAGTACTTC. The full variable domain, rest sourced from reference TRBV2 and TRBJ2-7, is EPEVTQTPSHQVTQMGQEVILRCVPISNHLYFYWYRQILGQKVEFLVSFYNNEISEKSEIFDDQFSVERPDGSNFTLKIRSTKLEDSAMYFCASSSHSGGGTYEQYFGPGTRLTVT.

The chain couples TRBV27 to TRBJ2-7; D call uncertain. This CDR3 comprises 13 residues. CDR1 is MNHEY, CDR2 SMNVEV, per germline (reference sequence). V lost 3 bases and J 3 bases, leaving 9 bases between the germline ends. The CDR3: CASSFAQFYEQYF. CDR3 nucleotides: TGTGCCAGCAGTTTCGCCCAGTTCTACGAGCAGTACTTC.

The chain combines TRBV19 with TRBJ1-4; a possible D gene is TRBD1 (5 bases). V was trimmed by 7 bases and J by 7 bases, leaving 13 bases between them. The CDR3 totals 13 residues. CDR1 and CDR2 from the germline V gene are LNHDA and SQIVND (reference sequence). The CDR3 protein is CASTGTLGEKLFF. In DNA, the CDR3 is TGTGCCAGTACAGGGACCCTCGGTGAAAAACTGTTTTTT. The full variable domain, with the rest looked up from reference TRBV19 and TRBJ1-4, is DGGITQSPKYLFRKEGQNVTLSCEQNLNHDAMYWYRQDPGQGLRLIYYSQIVNDFQKGDIAEGYSVSREKKESFPLTVTSAQKNPTAFYLCASTGTLGEKLFFGSGTQLSVL.

This chain uses TRBV5-8 with TRBJ1-2; 10 nucleotides line up with TRBD1. The CDR3 loop spans 15 amino acids. V shed 0 bases, J shed 3 bases, and the junction held 2 bases outside the gene matches. The V gene's germline CDR1 is SGHTS and CDR2 YDEGEE. The CDR3 here is CASSLGQGAYYGYTF. The CDR3 DNA is TGTGCCAGCAGCTTGGGACAGGGGGCCTACTATGGCTACACCTTC.

The V and J genes are TRBV18 and TRBJ1-6, with D perhaps TRBD1 (6 bases). The germline gives CDR1 KGHSH, CDR2 LQKENI. The V end was cut by 4 bases, the J end by 4 bases, with 11 bases between. The CDR3 totals 15 residues. DNA of the CDR3: TGTGCCAGCTCACTTTTGGGACAATATAATTCACCCCTCCACTTT. Its protein product is CASSLLGQYNSPLHF.

The chain links TRBV3-1 (or the pseudogene TRBV3-2) to TRBJ1-2, with D maybe TRBD1 (6 bases). This CDR3 contains 15 residues. Trimming took off 0 bases at V and 8 bases at J, with 16 bases between the two ends. From germline, CDR1 is LGHDT and CDR2 YNNKEL (reference sequence). CDR3 nucleotide sequence: TGTGCCAGCAGCCAAGAGGGGACTTACAGGGAAGGCTACACCTTC. Protein product: CASSQEGTYREGYTF.

This clone was found a few times. Distinct nucleotide sequences in the sample also encode this CDR3. Here the CDR3 DNA reads TGTGCCAGCAGCTTGCGGGTTAACACTGAAGCTTTCTTT. Protein: CASSLRVNTEAFF. This chain joins TRBV5-6 and TRBJ1-1; D unresolved. This CDR3 is built from 13 residues. V shed 1 base and J shed 2 bases, with 6 bases lying between them. The germline gives CDR1 SGHDT, CDR2 YYEEEE.

The chain has TRBV5-1 and TRBJ1-5, with D maybe TRBD1 (5 bases). The germline V and J ends were trimmed by 2 bases and 6 bases, with 9 bases remaining between them. Germline V CDR1 and CDR2: SGHRS, YFSETQ. The CDR3 totals 13 residues. The CDR3 spells CASSFQGGQPQHF. CDR3 sequence (DNA): TGCGCCAGCAGCTTCCAGGGAGGTCAGCCCCAGCATTTT.

CDR3 residues: CASSVAGDVYSPLHF. In DNA form, the CDR3 reads TGTGCCAGCAGCGTAGCTGGCGACGTCTATTCACCCCTCCACTTT. The chain couples TRBV9 to TRBJ1-6, with D unresolved. Deletions cut 0 bases from V and 8 bases from J, with 12 bases between. The germline V gene encodes CDR1 SGDLS and CDR2 YYNGEE. The CDR3 extends over 15 amino acids.

This chain connects TRBV3-1 (or the pseudogene TRBV3-2) to TRBJ2-3, with D possibly TRBD2 on 6 matching bases. CDR1 is LGHDT, CDR2 YNNKEL, per germline (reference sequence). CDR3 length: 16 amino acids. The germline V and J ends were trimmed by 0 bases and 7 bases, with 17 bases remaining between them. The DNA for the CDR3 is TGTGCCAGCAGCCAAGATAAGGTGGGACTGGGGAATACGCAGTATTTT. This encodes CASSQDKVGLGNTQYF.

The chain's CDR3 is CASSPPSGFTGNTIYF. For the CDR3, the DNA is TGTGCCAGCTCACCACCGTCCGGGTTTACTGGAAACACCATATATTTT. The chain links TRBV18 to TRBJ1-3; the D is unclear. Trimming took 0 bases from V and 2 from J, leaving 11 bases between them. The CDR3 loop spans 16 amino acids. The V gene's germline CDR1 is KGHSH and CDR2 LQKENI.